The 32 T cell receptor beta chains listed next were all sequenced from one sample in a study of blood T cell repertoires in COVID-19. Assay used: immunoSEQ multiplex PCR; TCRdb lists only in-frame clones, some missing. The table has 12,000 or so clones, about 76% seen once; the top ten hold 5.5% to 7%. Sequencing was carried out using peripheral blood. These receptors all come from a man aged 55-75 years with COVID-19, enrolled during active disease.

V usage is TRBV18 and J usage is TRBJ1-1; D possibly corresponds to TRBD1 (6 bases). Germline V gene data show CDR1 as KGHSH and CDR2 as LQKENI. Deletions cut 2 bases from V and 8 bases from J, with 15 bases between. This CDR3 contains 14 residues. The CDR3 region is CASSPEPGEREAFF. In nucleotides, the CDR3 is TGTGCCAGCTCACCAGAACCAGGGGAGAGGGAAGCTTTCTTT.

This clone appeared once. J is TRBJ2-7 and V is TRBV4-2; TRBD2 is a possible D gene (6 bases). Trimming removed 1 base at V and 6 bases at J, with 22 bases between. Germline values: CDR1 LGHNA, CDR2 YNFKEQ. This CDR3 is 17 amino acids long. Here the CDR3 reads CASSQGQGGFLMREQYF. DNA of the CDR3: TGTGCCAGCAGCCAAGGGCAGGGAGGCTTCTTGATGCGCGAGCAGTACTTC.

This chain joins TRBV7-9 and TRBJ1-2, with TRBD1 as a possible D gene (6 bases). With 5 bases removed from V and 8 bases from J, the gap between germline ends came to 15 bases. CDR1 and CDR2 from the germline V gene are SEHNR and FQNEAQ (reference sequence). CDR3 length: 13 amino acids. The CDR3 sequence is CASSLPGDEGYTF. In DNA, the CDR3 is TGTGCCAGCAGCCTCCCAGGGGACGAGGGCTACACCTTC.

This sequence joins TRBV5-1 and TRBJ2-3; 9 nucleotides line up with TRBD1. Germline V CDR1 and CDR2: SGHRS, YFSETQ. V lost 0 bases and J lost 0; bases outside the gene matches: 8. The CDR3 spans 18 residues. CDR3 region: CASSLDPGQGTSTDTQYF. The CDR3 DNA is TGCGCCAGCAGCTTGGATCCGGGACAGGGAACTAGCACAGATACGCAGTATTTT.

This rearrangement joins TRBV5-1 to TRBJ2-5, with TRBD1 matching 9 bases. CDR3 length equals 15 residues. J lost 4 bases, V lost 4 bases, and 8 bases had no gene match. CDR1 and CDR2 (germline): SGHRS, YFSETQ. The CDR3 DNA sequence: TGCGCCAGCAGCCCCGCCGACAGGGGGGTAGAGACCCAGTACTTC. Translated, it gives CASSPADRGVETQYF.

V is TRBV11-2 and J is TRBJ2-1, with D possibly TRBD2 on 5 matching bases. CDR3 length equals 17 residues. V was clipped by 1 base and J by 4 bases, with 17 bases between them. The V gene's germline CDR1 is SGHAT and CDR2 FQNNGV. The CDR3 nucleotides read TGTGCCAGCAGCTTAGTTCTAGCCCCAGGTCCTTACAATGAGCAGTTCTTC. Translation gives CASSLVLAPGPYNEQFF.

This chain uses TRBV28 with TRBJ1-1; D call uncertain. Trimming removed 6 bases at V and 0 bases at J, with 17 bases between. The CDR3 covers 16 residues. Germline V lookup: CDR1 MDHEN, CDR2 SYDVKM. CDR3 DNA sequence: TGTGCCAGCAGCTCCTCCGTACGGAGTATGAACACTGAAGCTTTCTTT. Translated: CASSSSVRSMNTEAFF.

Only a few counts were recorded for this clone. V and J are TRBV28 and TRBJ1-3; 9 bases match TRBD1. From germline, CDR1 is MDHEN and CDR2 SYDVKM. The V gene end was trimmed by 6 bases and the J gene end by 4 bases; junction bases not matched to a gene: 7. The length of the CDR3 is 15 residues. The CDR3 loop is CASSYRGQGGNTIYF. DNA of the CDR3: TGTGCCAGCAGCTACCGGGGACAGGGAGGAAACACCATATATTTT.

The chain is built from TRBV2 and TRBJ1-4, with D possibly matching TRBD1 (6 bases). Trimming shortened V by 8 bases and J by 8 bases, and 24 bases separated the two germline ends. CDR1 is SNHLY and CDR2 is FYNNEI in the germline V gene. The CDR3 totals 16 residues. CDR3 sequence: CASQAVVSDSFEKLFF. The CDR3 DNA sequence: TGTGCCAGCCAGGCAGTGGTTTCGGACAGTTTCGAAAAACTGTTTTTT.

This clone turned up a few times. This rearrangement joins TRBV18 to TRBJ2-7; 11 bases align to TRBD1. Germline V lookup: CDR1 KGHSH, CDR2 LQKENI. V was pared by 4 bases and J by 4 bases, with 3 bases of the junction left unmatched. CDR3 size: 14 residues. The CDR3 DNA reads TGTGCCAGCTCACGGGACAGGGGGTGGTACGAGCAGTACGTC. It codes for CASSRDRGWYEQYV.

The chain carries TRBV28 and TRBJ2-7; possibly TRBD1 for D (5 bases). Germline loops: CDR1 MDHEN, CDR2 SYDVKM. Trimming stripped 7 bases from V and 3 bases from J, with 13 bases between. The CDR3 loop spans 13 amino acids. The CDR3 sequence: CASTHRRNYEQYF. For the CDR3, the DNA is TGTGCCAGCACCCACAGGCGGAACTACGAGCAGTACTTC. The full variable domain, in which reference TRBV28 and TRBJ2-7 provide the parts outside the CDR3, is DVKVTQSSRYLVKRTGEKVFLECVQDMDHENMFWYRQDPGLGLRLIYFSYDVKMKEKGDIPEGYSVSREKKERFSLILESASTNQTSMYLCASTHRRNYEQYFGPGTRLTVT.

The CDR3 coding sequence is TGTGCCAGCAGCCCCCGACAGGTCTCGTATAATTCACCCCTCCACTTT. This translates into CASSPRQVSYNSPLHF. V gene TRBV9 combines with J gene TRBJ1-6; D perhaps matches TRBD1 (6 bases). This CDR3 region has 16 residues. Trimming shortened V by 4 bases and J by 4 bases, and 15 bases separated the two germline ends. Germline V gene data show CDR1 as SGDLS and CDR2 as YYNGEE.

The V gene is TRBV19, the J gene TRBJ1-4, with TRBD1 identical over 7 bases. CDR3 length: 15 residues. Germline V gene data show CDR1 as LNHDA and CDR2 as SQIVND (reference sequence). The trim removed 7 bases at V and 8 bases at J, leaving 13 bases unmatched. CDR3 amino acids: CASTPGTAIDEKLFF. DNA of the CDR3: TGTGCCAGTACCCCAGGGACAGCTATAGACGAAAAACTGTTTTTT.

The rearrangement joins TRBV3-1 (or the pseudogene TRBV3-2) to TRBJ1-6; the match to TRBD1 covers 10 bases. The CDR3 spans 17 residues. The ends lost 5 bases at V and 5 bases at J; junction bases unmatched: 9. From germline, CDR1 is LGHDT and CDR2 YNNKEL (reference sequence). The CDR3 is CASSSRRQGANNSPLHF. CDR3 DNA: TGTGCCAGCAGCTCAAGGAGACAGGGGGCTAATAATTCACCCCTCCACTTT.

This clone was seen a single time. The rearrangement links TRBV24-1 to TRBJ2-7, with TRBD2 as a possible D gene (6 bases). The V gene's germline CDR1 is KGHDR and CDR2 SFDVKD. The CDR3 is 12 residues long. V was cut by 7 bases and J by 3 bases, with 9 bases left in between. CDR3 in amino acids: CATRGGYYEQYV. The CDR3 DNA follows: TGTGCCACCAGGGGGGGTTACTACGAGCAGTACGTC.

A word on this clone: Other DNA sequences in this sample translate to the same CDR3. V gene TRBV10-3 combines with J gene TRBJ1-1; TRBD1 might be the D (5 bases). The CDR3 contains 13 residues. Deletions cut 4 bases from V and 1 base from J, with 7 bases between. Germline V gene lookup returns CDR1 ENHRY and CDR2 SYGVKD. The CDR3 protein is CAISVQGNTEAFF. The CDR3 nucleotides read TGTGCCATCAGTGTCCAGGGGAACACTGAAGCTTTCTTT.

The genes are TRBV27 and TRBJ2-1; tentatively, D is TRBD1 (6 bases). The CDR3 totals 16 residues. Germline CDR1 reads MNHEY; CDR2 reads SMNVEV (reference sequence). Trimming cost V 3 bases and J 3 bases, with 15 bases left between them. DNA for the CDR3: TGTGCCAGCAGTTTGGGGGCTTCATCTCTCTACAATGAGCAGTTCTTC. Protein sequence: CASSLGASSLYNEQFF.

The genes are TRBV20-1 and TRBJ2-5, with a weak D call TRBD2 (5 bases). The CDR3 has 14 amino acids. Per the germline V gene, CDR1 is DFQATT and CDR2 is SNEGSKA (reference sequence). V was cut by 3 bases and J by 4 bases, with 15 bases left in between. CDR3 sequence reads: CSASRGWLGETQYF. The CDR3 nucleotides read TGCAGTGCTAGTCGGGGTTGGCTTGGAGAGACCCAGTACTTC.

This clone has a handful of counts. CDR3 loop: CASSLASFDEQYF. CDR3 nucleotide sequence: TGCGCCAGCAGCTTGGCCTCCTTCGACGAGCAGTACTTC. The chain couples TRBV5-1 to TRBJ2-7; D uncertain. With 0 bases removed from V and 5 bases from J, the gap between germline ends came to 9 bases. CDR1 is SGHRS, CDR2 YFSETQ, per germline. CDR3 length: 13 residues. The full variable domain, with the rest looked up from reference TRBV5-1 and TRBJ2-7, is KAGVTQTPRYLIKTRGQQVTLSCSPISGHRSVSWYQQTPGQGLQFLFEYFSETQRNKGNFPGRFSGRQFSNSRSEMNVSTLELGDSALYLCASSLASFDEQYFGPGTRLTVT.

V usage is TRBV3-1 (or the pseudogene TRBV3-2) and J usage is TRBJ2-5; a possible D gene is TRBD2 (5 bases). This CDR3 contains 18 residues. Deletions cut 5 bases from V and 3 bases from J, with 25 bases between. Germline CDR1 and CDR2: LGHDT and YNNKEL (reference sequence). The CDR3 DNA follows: TGTGCCAGCAGCGAGGTAGTGGCGGGTAGTGTATCAAAAGAGACCCAGTACTTC. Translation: CASSEVVAGSVSKETQYF.

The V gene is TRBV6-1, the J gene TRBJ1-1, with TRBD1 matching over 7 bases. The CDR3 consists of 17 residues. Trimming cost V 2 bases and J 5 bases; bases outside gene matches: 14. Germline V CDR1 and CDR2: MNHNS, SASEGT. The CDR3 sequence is CASSELTGMRGRTEAFF. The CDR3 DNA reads TGTGCCAGCAGTGAATTGACAGGGATGAGAGGGAGGACTGAAGCTTTCTTT.

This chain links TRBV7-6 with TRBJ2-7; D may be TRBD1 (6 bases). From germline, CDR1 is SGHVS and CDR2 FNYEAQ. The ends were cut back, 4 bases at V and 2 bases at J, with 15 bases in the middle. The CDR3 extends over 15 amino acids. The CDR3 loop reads CASSSEQGRTYEQYF. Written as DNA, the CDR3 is TGTGCCAGCAGCTCAGAACAGGGTCGTACCTACGAGCAGTACTTC. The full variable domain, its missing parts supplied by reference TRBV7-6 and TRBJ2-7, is GAGVSQSPRYKVTKRGQDVALRCDPISGHVSLYWYRQALGQGPEFLTYFNYEAQQDKSGLPNDRFSAERPEGSISTLTIQRTEQRDSAMYRCASSSEQGRTYEQYFGPGTRLTVT.

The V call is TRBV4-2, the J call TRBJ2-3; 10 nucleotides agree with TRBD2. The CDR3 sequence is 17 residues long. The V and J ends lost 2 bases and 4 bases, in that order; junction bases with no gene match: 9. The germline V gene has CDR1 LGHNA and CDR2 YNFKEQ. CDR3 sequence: CASSQPPGLAASDTQYF. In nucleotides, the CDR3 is TGTGCCAGCAGCCAACCCCCCGGACTAGCGGCATCAGATACGCAGTATTTT.

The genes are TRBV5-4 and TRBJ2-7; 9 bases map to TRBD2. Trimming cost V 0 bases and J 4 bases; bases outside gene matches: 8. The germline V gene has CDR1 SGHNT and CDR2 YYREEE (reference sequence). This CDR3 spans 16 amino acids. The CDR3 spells CASSLDLAGRSYEQYV. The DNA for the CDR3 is TGTGCCAGCAGCTTGGACCTAGCGGGACGGTCATACGAGCAGTACGTC.

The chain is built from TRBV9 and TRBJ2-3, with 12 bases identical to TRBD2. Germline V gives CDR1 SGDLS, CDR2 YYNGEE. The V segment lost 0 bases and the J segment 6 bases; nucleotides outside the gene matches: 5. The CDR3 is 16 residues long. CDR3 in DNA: TGTGCCAGCAGCGTAGTTACTAGCGGGGGGCGGGATACGCAGTATTTT. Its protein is CASSVVTSGGRDTQYF. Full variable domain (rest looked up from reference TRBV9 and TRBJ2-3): DSGVTQTPKHLITATGQRVTLRCSPRSGDLSVYWYQQSLDQGLQFLIQYYNGEERAKGNILERFSAQQFPDLHSELNLSSLELGDSALYFCASSVVTSGGRDTQYFGPGTRLTVL.

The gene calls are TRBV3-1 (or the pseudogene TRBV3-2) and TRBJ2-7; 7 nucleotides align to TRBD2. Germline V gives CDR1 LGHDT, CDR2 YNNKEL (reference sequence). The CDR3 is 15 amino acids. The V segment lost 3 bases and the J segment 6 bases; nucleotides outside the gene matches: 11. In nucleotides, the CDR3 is TGTGCCAGCAGCCACCTCGCGGGGGACCGCGGCGAGCAGTACTTC. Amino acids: CASSHLAGDRGEQYF.

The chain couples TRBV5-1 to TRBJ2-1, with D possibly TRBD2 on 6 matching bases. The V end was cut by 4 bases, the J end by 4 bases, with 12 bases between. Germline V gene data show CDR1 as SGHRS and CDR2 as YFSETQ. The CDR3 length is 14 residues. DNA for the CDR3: TGCGCCAGCAGCCTGACTAGGGGTTACAATGAGCAGTTCTTC. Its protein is CASSLTRGYNEQFF.

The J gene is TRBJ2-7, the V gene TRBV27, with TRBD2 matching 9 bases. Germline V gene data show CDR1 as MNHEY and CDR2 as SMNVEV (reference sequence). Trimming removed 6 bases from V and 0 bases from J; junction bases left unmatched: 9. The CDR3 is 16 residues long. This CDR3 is CASRYSGTSTSYEQYF. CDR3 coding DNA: TGTGCCAGCAGGTACTCCGGGACTAGCACCTCCTACGAGCAGTACTTC.

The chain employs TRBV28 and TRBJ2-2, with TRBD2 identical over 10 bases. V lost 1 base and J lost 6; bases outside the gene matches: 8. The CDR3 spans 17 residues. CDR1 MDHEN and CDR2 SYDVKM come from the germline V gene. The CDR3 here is CASSLLEVAGGAGELFF. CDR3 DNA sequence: TGTGCCAGCAGTTTATTAGAAGTAGCGGGAGGCGCCGGGGAGCTGTTTTTT. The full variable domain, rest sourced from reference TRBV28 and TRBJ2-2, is DVKVTQSSRYLVKRTGEKVFLECVQDMDHENMFWYRQDPGLGLRLIYFSYDVKMKEKGDIPEGYSVSREKKERFSLILESASTNQTSMYLCASSLLEVAGGAGELFFGEGSRLTVL.

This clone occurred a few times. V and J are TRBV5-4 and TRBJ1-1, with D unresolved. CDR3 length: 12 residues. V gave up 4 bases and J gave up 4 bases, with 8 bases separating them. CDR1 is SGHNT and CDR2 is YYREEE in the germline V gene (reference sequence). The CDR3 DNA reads TGTGCCAGCAGCGAGATCTCCACTGAAGCTTTCTTT. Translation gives CASSEISTEAFF.

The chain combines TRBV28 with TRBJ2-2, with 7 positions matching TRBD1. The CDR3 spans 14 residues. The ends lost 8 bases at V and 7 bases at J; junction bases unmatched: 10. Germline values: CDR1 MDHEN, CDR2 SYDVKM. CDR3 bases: TGTGCCAGCTCCCTGCCGGGACAGCTCGGGGAGCTGTTTTTT. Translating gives CASSLPGQLGELFF. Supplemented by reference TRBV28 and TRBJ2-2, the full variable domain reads DVKVTQSSRYLVKRTGEKVFLECVQDMDHENMFWYRQDPGLGLRLIYFSYDVKMKEKGDIPEGYSVSREKKERFSLILESASTNQTSMYLCASSLPGQLGELFFGEGSRLTVL.

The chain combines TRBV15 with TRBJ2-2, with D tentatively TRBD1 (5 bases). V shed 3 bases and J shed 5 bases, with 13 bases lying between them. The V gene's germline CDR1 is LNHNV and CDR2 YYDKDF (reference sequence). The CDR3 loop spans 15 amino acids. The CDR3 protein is CATSSTLTGTGELFF. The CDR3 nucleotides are TGTGCCACCAGCAGTACCCTAACAGGAACCGGGGAGCTGTTTTTT.